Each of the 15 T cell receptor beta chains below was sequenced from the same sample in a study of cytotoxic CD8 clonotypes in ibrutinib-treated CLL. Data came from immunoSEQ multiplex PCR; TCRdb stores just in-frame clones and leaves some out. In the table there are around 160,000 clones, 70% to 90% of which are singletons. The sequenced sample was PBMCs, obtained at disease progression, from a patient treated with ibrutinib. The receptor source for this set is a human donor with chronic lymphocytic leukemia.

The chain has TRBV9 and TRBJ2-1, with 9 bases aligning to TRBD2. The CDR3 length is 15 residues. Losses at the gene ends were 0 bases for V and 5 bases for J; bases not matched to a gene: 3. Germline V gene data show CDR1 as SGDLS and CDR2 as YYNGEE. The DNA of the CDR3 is TGTGCCAGCAGCGTAGCCATAGCGGGGGACAATGAGCAGTTCTTC. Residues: CASSVAIAGDNEQFF.

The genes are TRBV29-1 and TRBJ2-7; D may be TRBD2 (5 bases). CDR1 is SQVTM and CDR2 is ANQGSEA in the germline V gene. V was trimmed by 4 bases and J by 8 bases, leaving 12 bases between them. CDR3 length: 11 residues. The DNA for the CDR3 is TGCAGCGTTGGGACCGGAGGCCAGCAGTACTTC. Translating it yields CSVGTGGQQYF.

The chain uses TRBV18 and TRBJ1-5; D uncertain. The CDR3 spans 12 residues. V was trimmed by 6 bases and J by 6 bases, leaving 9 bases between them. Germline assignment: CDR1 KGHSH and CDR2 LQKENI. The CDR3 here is CASSPQSQPQHF. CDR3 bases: TGTGCCAGCTCCCCGCAAAGTCAGCCCCAGCATTTT.

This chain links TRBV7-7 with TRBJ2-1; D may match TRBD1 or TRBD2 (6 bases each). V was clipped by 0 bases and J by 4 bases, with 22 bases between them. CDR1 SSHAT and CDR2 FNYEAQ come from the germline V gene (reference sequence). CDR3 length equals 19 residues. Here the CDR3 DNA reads TGTGCCAGCAGCTTAGCAGGTCTTGGCGGGACATCAGTGTACAATGAGCAGTTCTTC. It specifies CASSLAGLGGTSVYNEQFF.

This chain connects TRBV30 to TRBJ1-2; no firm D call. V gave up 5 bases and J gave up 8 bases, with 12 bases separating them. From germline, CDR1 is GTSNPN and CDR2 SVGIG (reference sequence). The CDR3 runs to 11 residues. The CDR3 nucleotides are TGTGCCTGGGGACCACGGCGCGGCTACACCTTC. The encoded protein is CAWGPRRGYTF.

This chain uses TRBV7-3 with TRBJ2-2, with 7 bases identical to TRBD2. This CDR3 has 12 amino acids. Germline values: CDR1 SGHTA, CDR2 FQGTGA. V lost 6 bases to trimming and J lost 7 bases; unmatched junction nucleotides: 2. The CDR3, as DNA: TGTGCCAGCAGTTCGGGAGGCGGGGAGCTGTTTTTT. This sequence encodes CASSSGGGELFF.

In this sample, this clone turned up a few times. CDR3 nucleotide sequence: TGTGCCAGCAGCTTACGAGGACTAGCCAATGAGCAGTTCTTC. Residues: CASSLRGLANEQFF. The chain uses TRBV11-2 and TRBJ2-1, with 8 bases matching TRBD2. The V segment lost 2 bases and the J segment 6 bases; nucleotides outside the gene matches: 3. Germline V gene sequence: CDR1 SGHAT, CDR2 FQNNGV. This CDR3 is built from 14 residues.

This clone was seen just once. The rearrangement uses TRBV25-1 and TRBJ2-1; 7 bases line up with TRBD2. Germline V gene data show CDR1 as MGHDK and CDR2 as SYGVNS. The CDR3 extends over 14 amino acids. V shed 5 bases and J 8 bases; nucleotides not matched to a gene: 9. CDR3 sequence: CASSWTRMGYEQFF. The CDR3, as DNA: TGTGCCAGCAGTTGGACTAGGATGGGGTATGAGCAGTTCTTC.

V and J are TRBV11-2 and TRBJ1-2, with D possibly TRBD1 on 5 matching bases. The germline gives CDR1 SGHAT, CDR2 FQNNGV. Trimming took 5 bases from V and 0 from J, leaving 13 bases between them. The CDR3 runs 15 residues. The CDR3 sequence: CASSPGRGTNYGYTF. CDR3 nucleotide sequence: TGTGCCAGCAGCCCAGGGAGGGGAACTAACTATGGCTACACCTTC.

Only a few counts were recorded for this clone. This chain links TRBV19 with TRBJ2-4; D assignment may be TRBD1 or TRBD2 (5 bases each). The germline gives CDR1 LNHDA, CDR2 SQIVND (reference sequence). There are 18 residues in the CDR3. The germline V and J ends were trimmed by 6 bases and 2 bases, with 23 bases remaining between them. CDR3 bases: TGTGCCAGTAGGGCCCTTTCGGGGCGCCAAGGGCCCAAAAACATTCAGTACTTC. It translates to CASRALSGRQGPKNIQYF. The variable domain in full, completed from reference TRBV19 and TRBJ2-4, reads DGGITQSPKYLFRKEGQNVTLSCEQNLNHDAMYWYRQDPGQGLRLIYYSQIVNDFQKGDIAEGYSVSREKKESFPLTVTSAQKNPTAFYLCASRALSGRQGPKNIQYFGAGTRLSVL.

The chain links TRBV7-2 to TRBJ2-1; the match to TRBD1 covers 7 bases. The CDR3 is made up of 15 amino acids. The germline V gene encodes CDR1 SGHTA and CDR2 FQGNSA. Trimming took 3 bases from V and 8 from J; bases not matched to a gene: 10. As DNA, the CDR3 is TGTGCCAGCAGCTTTCAAATACAGGGGATGTATGAGCAGTTCTTC. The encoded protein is CASSFQIQGMYEQFF.

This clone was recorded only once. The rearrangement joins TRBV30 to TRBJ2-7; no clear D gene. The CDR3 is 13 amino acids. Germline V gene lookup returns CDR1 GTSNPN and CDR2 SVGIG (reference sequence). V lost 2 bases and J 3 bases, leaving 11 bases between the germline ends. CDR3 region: CAWSLFVSYEQYF. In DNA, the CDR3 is TGTGCCTGGAGTCTTTTCGTCAGCTACGAGCAGTACTTC.

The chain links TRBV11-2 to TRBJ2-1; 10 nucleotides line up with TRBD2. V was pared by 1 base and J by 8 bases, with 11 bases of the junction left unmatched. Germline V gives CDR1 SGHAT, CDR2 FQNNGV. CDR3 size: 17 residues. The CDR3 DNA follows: TGTGCCAGCAGCTTAGTAAGGCTAGCGGGAGCGGGGGATGAGCAGTTCTTC. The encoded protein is CASSLVRLAGAGDEQFF.

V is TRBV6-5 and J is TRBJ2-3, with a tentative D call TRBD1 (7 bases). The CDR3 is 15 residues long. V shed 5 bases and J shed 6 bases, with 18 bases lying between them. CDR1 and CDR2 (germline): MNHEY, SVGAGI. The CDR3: CASSPRRGQWDTQYF. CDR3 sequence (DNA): TGTGCCAGCAGTCCCCGGAGGGGGCAATGGGATACGCAGTATTTT.

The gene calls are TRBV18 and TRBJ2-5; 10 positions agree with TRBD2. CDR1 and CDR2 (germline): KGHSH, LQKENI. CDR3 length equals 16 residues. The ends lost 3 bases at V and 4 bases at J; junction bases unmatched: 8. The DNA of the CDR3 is TGTGCCAGCTCACCCAACACACTAGCGGGAATAGAGACCCAGTACTTC. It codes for CASSPNTLAGIETQYF.